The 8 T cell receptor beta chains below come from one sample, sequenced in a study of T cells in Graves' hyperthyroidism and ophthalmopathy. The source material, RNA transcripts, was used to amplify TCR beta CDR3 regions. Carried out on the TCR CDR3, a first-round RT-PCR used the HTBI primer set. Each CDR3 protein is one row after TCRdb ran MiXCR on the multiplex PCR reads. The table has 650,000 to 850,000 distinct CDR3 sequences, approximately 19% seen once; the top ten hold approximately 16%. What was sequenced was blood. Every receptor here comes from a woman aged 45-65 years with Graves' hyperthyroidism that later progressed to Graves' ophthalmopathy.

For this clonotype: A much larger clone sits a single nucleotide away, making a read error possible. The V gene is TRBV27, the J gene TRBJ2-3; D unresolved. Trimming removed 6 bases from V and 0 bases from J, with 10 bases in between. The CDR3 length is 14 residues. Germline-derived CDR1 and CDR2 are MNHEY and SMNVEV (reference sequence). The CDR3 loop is CASSPTDSTDTQYF. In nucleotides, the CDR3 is TGTGCCAGCAGCCCAACTGACAGCACAGATACGCAGTATTTT.

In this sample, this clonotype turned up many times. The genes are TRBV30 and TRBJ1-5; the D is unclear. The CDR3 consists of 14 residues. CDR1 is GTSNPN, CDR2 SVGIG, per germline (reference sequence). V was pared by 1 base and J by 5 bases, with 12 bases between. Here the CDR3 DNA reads TGTGCCTGGAGTGATGTCGCAGGACATCAGCCCCAGCATTTT. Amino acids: CAWSDVAGHQPQHF.

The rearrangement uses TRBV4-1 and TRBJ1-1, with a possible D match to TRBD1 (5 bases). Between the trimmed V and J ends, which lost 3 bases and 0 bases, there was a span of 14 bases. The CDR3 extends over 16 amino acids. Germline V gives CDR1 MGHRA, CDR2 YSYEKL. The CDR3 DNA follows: TGCGCCAGCAGCCAGAGCCAGACAGACATGAACACTGAAGCTTTCTTT. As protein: CASSQSQTDMNTEAFF.

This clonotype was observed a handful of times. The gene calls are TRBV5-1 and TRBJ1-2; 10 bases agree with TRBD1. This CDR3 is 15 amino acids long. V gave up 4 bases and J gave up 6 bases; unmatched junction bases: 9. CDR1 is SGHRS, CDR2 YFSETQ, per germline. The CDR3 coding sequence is TGCGCCAGCAGCCGTGACAGGGGGCGCAGAAATGGCTACACCTTC. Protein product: CASSRDRGRRNGYTF.

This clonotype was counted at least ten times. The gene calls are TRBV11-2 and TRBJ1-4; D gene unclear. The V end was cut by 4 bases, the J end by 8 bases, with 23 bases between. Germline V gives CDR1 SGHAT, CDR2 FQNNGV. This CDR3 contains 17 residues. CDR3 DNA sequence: TGTGCCAGCAGCTCCGGATACGGGCCAACAATCTCCGAAAAACTGTTTTTT. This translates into CASSSGYGPTISEKLFF. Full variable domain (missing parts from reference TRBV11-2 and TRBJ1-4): EAGVAQSPRYKIIEKRQSVAFWCNPISGHATLYWYQQILGQGPKLLIQFQNNGVVDDSQLPKDRFSAERLKGVDSTLKIQPAKLEDSAVYLCASSSGYGPTISEKLFFGSGTQLSVL.

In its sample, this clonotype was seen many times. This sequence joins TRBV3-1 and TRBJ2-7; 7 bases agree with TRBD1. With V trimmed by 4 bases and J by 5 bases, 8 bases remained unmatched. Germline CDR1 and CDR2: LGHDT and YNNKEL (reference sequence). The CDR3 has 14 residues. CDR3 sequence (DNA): TGTGCCAGCAGCCCACAGCAGGGGGTCGACGAGCAGTACTTC. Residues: CASSPQQGVDEQYF.

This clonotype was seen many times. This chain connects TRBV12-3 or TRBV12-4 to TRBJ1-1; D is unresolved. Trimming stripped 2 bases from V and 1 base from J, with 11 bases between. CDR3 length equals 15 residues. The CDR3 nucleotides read TGTGCCAGCAGTTTAAAGAAAGTTGGGAACACTGAAGCTTTCTTT. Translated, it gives CASSLKKVGNTEAFF.

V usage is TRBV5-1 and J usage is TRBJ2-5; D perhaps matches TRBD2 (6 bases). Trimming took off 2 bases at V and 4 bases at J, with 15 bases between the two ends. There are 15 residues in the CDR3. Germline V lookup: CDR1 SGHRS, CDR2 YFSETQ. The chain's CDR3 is CASSFHGQEGETQYF. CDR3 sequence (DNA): TGCGCCAGCAGCTTTCACGGGCAGGAGGGAGAGACCCAGTACTTC.